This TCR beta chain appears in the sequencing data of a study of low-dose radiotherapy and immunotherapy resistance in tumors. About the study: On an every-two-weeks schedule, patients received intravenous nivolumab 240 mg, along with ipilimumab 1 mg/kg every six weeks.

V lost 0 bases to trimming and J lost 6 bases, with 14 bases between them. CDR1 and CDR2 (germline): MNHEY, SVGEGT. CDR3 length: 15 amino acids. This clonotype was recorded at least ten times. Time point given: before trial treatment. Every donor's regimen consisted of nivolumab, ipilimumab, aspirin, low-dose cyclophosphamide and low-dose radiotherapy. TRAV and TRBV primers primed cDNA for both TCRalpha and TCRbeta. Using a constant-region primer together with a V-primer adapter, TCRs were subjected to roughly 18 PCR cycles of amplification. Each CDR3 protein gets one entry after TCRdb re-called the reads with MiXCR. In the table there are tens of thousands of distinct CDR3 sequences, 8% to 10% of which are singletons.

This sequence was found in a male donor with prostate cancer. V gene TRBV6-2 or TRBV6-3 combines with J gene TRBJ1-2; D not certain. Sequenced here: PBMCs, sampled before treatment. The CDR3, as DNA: TGTGCCAGCAGTTACTCACAGCGACAAATGGATGGCTACACCTTC. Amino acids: CASSYSQRQMDGYTF.